This T cell receptor beta chain was documented in a study of beta chain features in type 1 diabetes (dated by TCRdb to the late 2010s). With regard to the full study: No differences in mean age, gender distribution, total cell number or subset yield were found between patients and healthy donors. Regulatory and stem cell-like memory subsets were obtained from only 8 patients and roughly 8 healthy donors, while naive and central memory subsets were obtained from all 30 or so donors. The study compared the TCRB repertoires of sorted circulating CD4+ T cell subsets in recently diagnosed type 1 diabetes patients with those in matched healthy donors. A total of under 120,000,000 sorted cells were examined across all samples, and RNA yield correlated strongly with the number of cells per subset.

The research as a whole found: Naive, central memory and regulatory TCRB repertoires appeared to be more similar among patients than among healthy donors. PCR may preferentially amplify shorter templates, but because patient and control samples were amplified and corrected together, any resulting skew would affect both groups equally. Because the HLA sub-analyses included only small numbers of individuals, any influence of HLA type on TCRB rearrangement was left unresolved. At VDJ recombination sites, patients with type 1 diabetes made fewer insertions and deleted more nucleotides, a pattern implying thymic rearrangement abnormalities. In all four CD4+ subsets, TCRB CDR3 length was moderately but significantly shorter in type 1 diabetes patients. Because cDNA rather than genomic DNA was sequenced, highly expressing activated cells could have been over-represented, although no difference in activation and CD3 levels was found between groups.

Comments on this clone: Its antigen has not been determined. Nothing much larger sits one base from this clone, and base qualities are not available.

The High Capacity cDNA Reverse Transcription Kit was used to reverse transcribe all of the isolated RNA, meaning that expressed TCRB transcripts were what got sequenced. Deep immunoSEQ sequencing was performed on naive, central memory and regulatory T cell samples, with an average of around 3.5 million total reads per sample. Sorted cells were lysed in RLT buffer, and RNA was extracted using DNase-treated RNeasy Micro or Mini kits according to cell number. Each cell subset was processed separately to prevent cross-contamination, with patient and healthy donor samples processed together. The immunoSEQ multiplex PCR was used to amplify TCRB sequences from cDNA, yielding 87-bp fragments that span the CDR3 region. Sequencing of the amplicons was performed on the Illumina HiSeq platform. The study's own analysis went as follows. Synthetic template baselines were used to correct PCR bias computationally, reads within Hamming distance 2 were collapsed together, and singletons that could not be merged were discarded. Reads were aligned against IMGT so that V, D and J genes, CDR3 length and insertions or deletions at six rearrangement sites could be assigned. Within each subset, clonotype counts were normalized to sorted cell number, after which true diversity and Gini coefficients were computed with the tcR R package. The overlap coefficient, calculated on TCRB nucleotide sequences, was used to quantify repertoire sharing. Entries here come from immuneACCESS through TCRdb and include only in-frame sequences with V and J called. Some clones fail to appear in such tables; in the studies checked, an unresolved V gene covers under half of the shortfall, and the cause of the remainder is unknown. Clone size and the V and J calls come from that table; the DNA yielded D and trimming. The table for this sample lists under 400,000 clones; about 14% of them were counted only once. The ten largest clones capture roughly 7% of the sample.

From each donor, a single peripheral blood sample of 100 to 150 mL on average was drawn into heparinised tubes. Using a panel that included CD45RO, CCR7, CD25, CD127, CD95 and CD27, naive, central memory, regulatory and stem cell-like memory CD4+ T cells were sorted on a BD FACSAria II. Every sorted population had a purity above 95%. PBMCs were isolated right away by Lymphoprep density gradient centrifugation and were stained directly, without culture. Samples were stained and sorted in pairs, with one healthy donor and one patient per experiment, so that batch effects were minimized. The germline ends are 12 bases apart after V is trimmed by 5 bases and J by 4 bases. The CDR3 sequence holds 14 residues, the cysteine and phenylalanine included. Only CDR3 DNA is held: 42 bases, read in frame from base 1. The germline V gene provides CDR1 SGHTA and CDR2 FQGNSA.

Specimen: central memory CD4+ T cells from blood. The clonotype comes from a man aged 30 to 45 in good health. The chain couples TRBV7-2 to TRBJ1-5; TRBD1 might be the D gene, on 6 matching bases. Here is the DNA: TGTGCCAGCAGCCCGGGGGCAGGGAATCAGCCCCAGCATTTT. This codes for CASSPGAGNQPQHF.